The 9 T cell receptor beta chains reported below all come from one sample, sequenced in a study of control samples from healthy donors and cancer patients. Profiled with immunoSEQ multiplex PCR; TCRdb holds only in-frame clones, not every one. The data show approximately 160,000 clones, with around 93% seen just once and 4.1% held by the top ten. The source material was blood. The receptors were sampled from a woman aged 60-75 years in good health.

This CDR3 is CASRASGYSPLHF. CDR3 DNA: TGTGCCAGCAGAGCATCGGGGTATTCACCCCTCCACTTT. The chain couples TRBV2 to TRBJ1-6; unclear D gene. Looked up from germline, CDR1 is SNHLY and CDR2 is FYNNEI. Trimming pared 6 bases from V and 8 bases from J, leaving 11 bases between. The length of the CDR3 is 13 residues.

There are a few counts of this clone. The chain has TRBV10-3 and TRBJ1-3; D unresolved. This CDR3 spans 13 amino acids. V was clipped by 3 bases and J by 0 bases, with 3 bases between them. Germline values: CDR1 ENHRY, CDR2 SYGVKD. This chain's CDR3 is CAISDSSGNTIYF. The DNA for the CDR3 is TGTGCCATCAGTGACAGCTCTGGAAACACCATATATTTT.

The chain uses TRBV7-2 and TRBJ1-2; D gene uncertain. Trimming removed 1 base at V and 3 bases at J, with 9 bases between. CDR3 length equals 14 residues. Germline CDR1 SGHTA, CDR2 FQGNSA. CDR3 in DNA: TGTGCCAGCAGCTTAGGGTTAAGGGACTATGGCTACACCTTC. Translation gives CASSLGLRDYGYTF.

J is TRBJ2-3 and V is TRBV9; 10 bases agree with TRBD1. The CDR3 covers 15 residues. CDR1 and CDR2 (germline): SGDLS, YYNGEE. Trimming at V came to 0 bases and at J to 3 bases, leaving 1 base not matched to a gene. For the CDR3, the DNA is TGTGCCAGCAGCGTAGAGGGACAGGGGACAGATACGCAGTATTTT. Its translation is CASSVEGQGTDTQYF.

The chain uses TRBV18 and TRBJ2-1; 12 positions agree with TRBD1. With 3 bases clipped from V and 8 bases from J, the junction kept 8 bases outside the gene matches. Per germline, CDR1 KGHSH and CDR2 LQKENI. The CDR3 has 16 amino acids. The CDR3 coding sequence is TGTGCCAGCTCACCGGGGGGGACAGGGGGCTTGGATGAGCAGTTCTTC. Residues: CASSPGGTGGLDEQFF.

V and J are TRBV7-2 and TRBJ2-5; no definite D call. The CDR3 length is 14 residues. Germline CDR1 and CDR2: SGHTA and FQGNSA. V was clipped by 1 base and J by 1 base, with 7 bases between them. The CDR3 is CASSLGRTQETQYF. CDR3 nucleotides: TGTGCCAGCAGCTTAGGCAGGACCCAAGAGACCCAGTACTTC.

This chain's CDR3 is CASSEFGPRGYTF. CDR3 nucleotides: TGTGCCAGCAGTGAGTTCGGACCGCGAGGCTACACCTTC. The V call is TRBV6-1, the J call TRBJ1-2; no definite D call. Germline V gene data show CDR1 as MNHNS and CDR2 as SASEGT. The length of the CDR3 is 13 residues. V shed 3 bases and J shed 8 bases, with 13 bases lying between them.

The chain carries TRBV4-1 and TRBJ1-5; 9 nucleotides match TRBD1. The CDR3 spans 15 residues. Germline CDR1 is MGHRA and CDR2 is YSYEKL. V trimming: 2 bases; J trimming: 2 bases; junction bases outside the gene matches: 1. The CDR3 region is CASSQTGGGNQPQHF. The CDR3 DNA sequence: TGCGCCAGCAGCCAAACAGGGGGCGGCAATCAGCCCCAGCATTTT.

The V gene is TRBV20-1, the J gene TRBJ2-7; D gene ambiguous. Trimming shortened V by 7 bases and J by 6 bases, and 13 bases separated the two germline ends. Per the germline V gene, CDR1 is DFQATT and CDR2 is SNEGSKA (reference sequence). CDR3 length: 11 amino acids. The CDR3 loop reads CSVLRSGEQYF. The DNA for the CDR3 is TGCAGTGTCCTCCGCAGTGGCGAGCAGTACTTC.